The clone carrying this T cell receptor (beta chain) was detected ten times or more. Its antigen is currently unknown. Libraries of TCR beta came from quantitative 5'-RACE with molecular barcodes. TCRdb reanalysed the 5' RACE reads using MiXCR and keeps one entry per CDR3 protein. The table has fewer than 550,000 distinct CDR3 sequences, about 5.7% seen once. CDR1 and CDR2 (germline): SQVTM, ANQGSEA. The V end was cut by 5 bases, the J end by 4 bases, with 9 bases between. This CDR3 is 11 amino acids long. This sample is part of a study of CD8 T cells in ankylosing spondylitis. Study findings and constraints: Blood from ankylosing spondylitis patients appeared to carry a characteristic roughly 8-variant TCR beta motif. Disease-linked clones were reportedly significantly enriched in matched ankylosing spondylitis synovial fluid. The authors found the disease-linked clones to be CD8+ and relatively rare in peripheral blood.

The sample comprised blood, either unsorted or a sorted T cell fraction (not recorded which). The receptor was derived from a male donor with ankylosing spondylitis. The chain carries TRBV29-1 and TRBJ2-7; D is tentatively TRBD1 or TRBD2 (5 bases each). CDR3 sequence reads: CSVRGSYEQYF. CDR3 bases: TGCAGCGTTCGGGGCAGTTACGAGCAGTACTTC.